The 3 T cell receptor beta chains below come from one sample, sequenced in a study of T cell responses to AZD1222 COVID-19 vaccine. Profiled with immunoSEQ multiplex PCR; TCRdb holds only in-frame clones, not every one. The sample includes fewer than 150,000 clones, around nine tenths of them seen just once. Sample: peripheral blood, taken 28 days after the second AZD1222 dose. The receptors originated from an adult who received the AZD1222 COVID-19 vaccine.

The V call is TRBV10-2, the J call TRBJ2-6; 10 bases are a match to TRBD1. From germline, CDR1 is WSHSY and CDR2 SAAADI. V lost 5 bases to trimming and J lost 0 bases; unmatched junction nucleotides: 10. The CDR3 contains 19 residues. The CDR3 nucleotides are TGCGCCAGCAGTTCCGGGACAGGGGTCTTGAGCTCTGGGGCCAACGTCCTGACTTTC. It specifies CASSSGTGVLSSGANVLTF.

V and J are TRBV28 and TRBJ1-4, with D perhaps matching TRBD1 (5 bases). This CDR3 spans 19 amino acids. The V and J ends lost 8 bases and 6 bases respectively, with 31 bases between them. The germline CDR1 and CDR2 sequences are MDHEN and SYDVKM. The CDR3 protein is CASDMGRGIFPFDHEKLFF. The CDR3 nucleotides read TGTGCCAGCGATATGGGGAGGGGCATTTTTCCCTTTGACCATGAAAAACTGTTTTTT. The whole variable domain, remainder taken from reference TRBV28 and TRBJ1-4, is DVKVTQSSRYLVKRTGEKVFLECVQDMDHENMFWYRQDPGLGLRLIYFSYDVKMKEKGDIPEGYSVSREKKERFSLILESASTNQTSMYLCASDMGRGIFPFDHEKLFFGSGTQLSVL.

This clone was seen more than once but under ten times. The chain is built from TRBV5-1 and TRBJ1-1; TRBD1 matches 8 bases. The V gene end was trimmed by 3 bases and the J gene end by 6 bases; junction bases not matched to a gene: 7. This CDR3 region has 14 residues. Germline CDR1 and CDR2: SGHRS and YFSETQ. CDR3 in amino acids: CASSSSDRGPEAFF. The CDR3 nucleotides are TGCGCCAGCAGCTCTTCAGACAGGGGCCCTGAAGCTTTCTTT.